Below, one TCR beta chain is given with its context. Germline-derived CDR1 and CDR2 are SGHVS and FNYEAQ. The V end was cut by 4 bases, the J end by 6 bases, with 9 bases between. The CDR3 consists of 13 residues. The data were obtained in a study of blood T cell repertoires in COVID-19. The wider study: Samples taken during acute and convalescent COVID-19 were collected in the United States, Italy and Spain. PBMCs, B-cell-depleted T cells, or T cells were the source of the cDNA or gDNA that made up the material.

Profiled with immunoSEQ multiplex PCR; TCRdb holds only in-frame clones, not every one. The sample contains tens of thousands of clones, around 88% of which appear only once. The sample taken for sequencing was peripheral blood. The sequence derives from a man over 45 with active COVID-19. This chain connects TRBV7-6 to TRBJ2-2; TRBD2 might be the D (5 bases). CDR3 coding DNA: TGTGCCAGCAGCTCACTAGGGCCCGGGGAGCTGTTTTTT. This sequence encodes CASSSLGPGELFF.